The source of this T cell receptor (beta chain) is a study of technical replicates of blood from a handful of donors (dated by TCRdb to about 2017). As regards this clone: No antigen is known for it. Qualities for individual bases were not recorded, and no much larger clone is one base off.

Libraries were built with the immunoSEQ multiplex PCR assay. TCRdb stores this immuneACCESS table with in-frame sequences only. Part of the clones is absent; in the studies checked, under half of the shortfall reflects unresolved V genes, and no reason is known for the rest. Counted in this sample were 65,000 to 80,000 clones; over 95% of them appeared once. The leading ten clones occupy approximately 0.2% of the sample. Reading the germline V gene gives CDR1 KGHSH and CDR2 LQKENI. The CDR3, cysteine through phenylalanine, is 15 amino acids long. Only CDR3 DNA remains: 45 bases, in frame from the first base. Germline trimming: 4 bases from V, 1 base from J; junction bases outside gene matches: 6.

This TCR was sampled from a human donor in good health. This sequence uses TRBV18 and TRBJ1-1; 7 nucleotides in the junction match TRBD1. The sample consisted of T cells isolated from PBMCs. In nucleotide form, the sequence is TGTGCCAGCTCACAATCGACAGGGAGGAACACTGAAGCTTTCTTT. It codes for CASSQSTGRNTEAFF.